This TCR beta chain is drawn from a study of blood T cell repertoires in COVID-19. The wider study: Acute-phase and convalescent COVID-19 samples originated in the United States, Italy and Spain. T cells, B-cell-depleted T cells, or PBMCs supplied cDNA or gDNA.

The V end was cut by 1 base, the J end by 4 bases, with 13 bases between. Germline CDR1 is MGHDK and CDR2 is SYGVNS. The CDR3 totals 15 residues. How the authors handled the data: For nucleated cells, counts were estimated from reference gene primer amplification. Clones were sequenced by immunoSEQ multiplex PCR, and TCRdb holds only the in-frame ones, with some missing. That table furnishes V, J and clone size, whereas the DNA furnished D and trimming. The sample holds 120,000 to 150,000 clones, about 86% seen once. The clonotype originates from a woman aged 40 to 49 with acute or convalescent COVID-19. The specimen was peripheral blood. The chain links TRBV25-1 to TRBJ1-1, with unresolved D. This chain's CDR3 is CASSEFVSGSTEAFF. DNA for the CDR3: TGTGCCAGCAGTGAATTTGTGTCGGGGAGCACTGAAGCTTTCTTT. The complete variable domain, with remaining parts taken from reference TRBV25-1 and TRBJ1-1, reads EADIYQTPRYLVIGTGKKITLECSQTMGHDKMYWYQQDPGMELHLIHYSYGVNSTEKGDLSSESTVSRIRTEHFPLTLESARPSHTSQYLCASSEFVSGSTEAFFGQGTRLTVV.